This T cell receptor (beta chain) originates from a study of T cell changes during pregnancy in multiple sclerosis. Produced via immunoSEQ multiplex PCR; TCRdb's table is partial and in-frame only. The sample holds around 110,000 clones, more than 80% seen once. The TCR sequence derives from a female donor with multiple sclerosis, enrolled in a pregnancy study. The input for sequencing was peripheral blood, taken before pregnancy.

The CDR3 loop is CASSLNPGRGYTF. The DNA for the CDR3 is TGTGCCAGCAGCTTAAATCCGGGAAGGGGCTACACCTTC. The chain combines TRBV7-6 with TRBJ1-2; unclear D gene. V was trimmed by 2 bases and J by 8 bases, leaving 12 bases between them. CDR1 is SGHVS, CDR2 FNYEAQ, per germline. This CDR3 is built from 13 residues.